Listed below are T cell receptor beta chains from one sample, sequenced in a study of T cell responses to AZD1222 COVID-19 vaccine. Produced via immunoSEQ multiplex PCR; TCRdb's table is partial and in-frame only. The sample carries under 130,000 clones, 92% recorded once. Sequenced material: peripheral blood, taken on day 0 of AZD1222 vaccination. The receptors were sampled from an adult in good health. CDR3s include the opening cysteine and the closing phenylalanine or tryptophan. The D gene is left open where the match is weak. Only part of the rows carry a size: once, few, many, or a class if the clone is expanded.

V gene,D gene,J gene,clone size,CDR3 DNA,CDR3 protein
TRBV15,-,TRBJ2-3,-,TGTGCCACCAGCAGAGAAATCAGCGCAGATACGCAGTATTTT,CATSREISADTQYF
TRBV11-3,-,TRBJ2-3,-,TGTGCCAGCAGCTCAGGGGGGAGCACAGATACGCAGTATTTT,CASSSGGSTDTQYF
TRBV27,-,TRBJ2-5,-,TGTGCCCCGGCGAGGGCGGTAAAAGAGACCCAGTACTTC,CAPARAVKETQYF
TRBV14,-,TRBJ2-2,-,TGTGCCAGCAGCCGAAGATCGACTACGAACACCGGGGAGCTGTTTTTT,CASSRRSTTNTGELFF
TRBV7-3,TRBD1,TRBJ1-6,-,TGTGCCAGCGCCGGGACAGTCATATCACCCCTCCACTTT,CASAGTVISPLHF
TRBV5-1,-,TRBJ1-1,few,TGCGCCAGCAGCTTGAGTGCGATTTCGGCGGAAGCTTTCTTT,CASSLSAISAEAFF
TRBV19,-,TRBJ1-3,once,TGTGCCAGTACGCAGGGGTCCTCTGGAAACACCATATATTTT,CASTQGSSGNTIYF
TRBV18,-,TRBJ2-5,-,TGTGCCAGCTCACGGGGAGGCGGGGAAGAGACCCAGTACTTC,CASSRGGGEETQYF
TRBV19,TRBD2,TRBJ2-1,-,TGTGCCACTACTAGCGGGGCTTACAATGAGCAGTTCTTC,CATTSGAYNEQFF
TRBV6-4,-,TRBJ1-1,-,TGTGCCAGCAGTGACCCCACGGGCACTGAAGCTTTCTTT,CASSDPTGTEAFF
TRBV4-3,-,TRBJ1-2,-,TGCGCCAGCAGCCAAGATGACAGCCCCTATGGCTACACCTTC,CASSQDDSPYGYTF
TRBV4-3,-,TRBJ2-7,-,TGCGCCAGCAGCCAAGATTCCCTTAGCGCCTCCTACGAGCAGTACTTC,CASSQDSLSASYEQYF
TRBV19,-,TRBJ2-6,-,TGTGCCAGTAGTATACAGCCAGCTGGGGCCAACGTCCTGACTTTC,CASSIQPAGANVLTF
TRBV5-1,TRBD1,TRBJ2-4,-,TGCGCCAGCAGCTCAAATTTACAGGGGCGAAACATTCAGTACTTC,CASSSNLQGRNIQYF
TRBV10-3,TRBD2,TRBJ2-7,-,TGTGCCATCAGTGAACTAGCGGGCTATGAGGGCGAGCAGTACTTC,CAISELAGYEGEQYF
TRBV7-9,-,TRBJ1-6,-,TGTGCCAGCAGCAAGGACTATAGGGATTCACCCCTCCACTTT,CASSKDYRDSPLHF
TRBV30,-,TRBJ1-2,-,TGTGCCTGGAGCGGAGTGGGGTCCCGCGGCTACACCTTC,CAWSGVGSRGYTF
TRBV27,-,TRBJ2-2,-,TGTGCCAGCAGTTTATCGAGAGGGACCATAAACACCGGGGAGCTGTTTTTT,CASSLSRGTINTGELFF
TRBV7-2,-,TRBJ1-1,-,TGTGCCAGCAGCTTATCGACAGTAACTGAAGCTTTCTTT,CASSLSTVTEAFF
TRBV2,-,TRBJ1-5,-,TGTGCCAGCAGTCGGGGGGAAGATCAGCCCCAGCATTTT,CASSRGEDQPQHF
TRBV10-3,-,TRBJ2-5,-,TGTGCCATCAGTGAGTCAAACGGCCAAGAGACCCAGTACTTC,CAISESNGQETQYF
TRBV6-5,TRBD1,TRBJ2-2,-,TGTGCCAGCAGTTCCAGGGGGACCGGGGAGCTGTTTTTT,CASSSRGTGELFF
TRBV5-6,-,TRBJ1-1,once,TGTGCCAGCAGCCTCGACCCCAGTGAAGCTTTCTTT,CASSLDPSEAFF
TRBV7-3,TRBD2,TRBJ2-1,once,TGTGCCAGCAGCCCCTCGACTAGCGTTTTCTACAATGAGCAGTTCTTC,CASSPSTSVFYNEQFF
TRBV20-1,-,TRBJ1-1,-,TGCAGTGGACAAAGGGACACTGAAGCTTTCTTT,CSGQRDTEAFF
TRBV4-3,TRBD1,TRBJ1-4,-,TGCGCCAGCAGCCAAACCGGGACAGGGGGCAGTGAAAAACTGTTTTTT,CASSQTGTGGSEKLFF
TRBV10-3,-,TRBJ2-5,-,TGTGCCATCAGTGGAAACGGGGCCAAGGGTGGGGAGACCCAGTACTTC,CAISGNGAKGGETQYF
TRBV5-6,TRBD1,TRBJ1-6,-,TGTGCCAGCAGACGCGGGGGACAGGGGGCTTATTCACCCCTCCACTTT,CASRRGGQGAYSPLHF
TRBV5-1,-,TRBJ2-7,-,TGCGCCAGCAGCCCCCCCTCACAGAACTACGAGCAGTACTTC,CASSPPSQNYEQYF
TRBV2,-,TRBJ2-1,once,TGTGCCAGCAGTGATTTTGCGTCAGCGGTCGGAAATCAGCAGTTCTTC,CASSDFASAVGNQQFF
TRBV21-1,-,TRBJ2-2,-,TGTGCCAGCTATAAGCAACCGGCGGGGGGCGGTACCGGGGAGCTGTTTTTT,CASYKQPAGGGTGELFF
TRBV24-1,TRBD1,TRBJ1-5,-,TGTGCCACCAGTGCGGCGGGACAGAATTTGCATTTT,CATSAAGQNLHF
TRBV7-6,TRBD1,TRBJ2-1,-,TGTGCCAGCAGCTTCCAGGGGGCGTCCTACAATGAGCAGTTCTTC,CASSFQGASYNEQFF
TRBV19,-,TRBJ2-2,few,TGTGCCAGCCTTGGGTATGGGGGCGTCGGAGGCGGGGAGCTGTTTTTT,CASLGYGGVGGGELFF
TRBV7-3,-,TRBJ2-1,-,TGTGCCAGCAGCTTAACGGGCACCTACAATGAGCAGTTCTTC,CASSLTGTYNEQFF
TRBV6-2/TRBV6-3,-,TRBJ2-7,-,TGTGCCAGCAGTTACAACAGGGAATCTTCCTACGAGCAGTACTTC,CASSYNRESSYEQYF
TRBV4-1,-,TRBJ2-3,-,TGCGCCAGCAGCCCCCTAGACGGCGACCCTAGCACAGATACGCAGTATTTT,CASSPLDGDPSTDTQYF
TRBV9,-,TRBJ2-7,-,TGTGCCAGCAGCCCCCCCGAGGGGTACGAGCAGTACTTC,CASSPPEGYEQYF
TRBV7-6,-,TRBJ2-7,-,TGTGCCAGCAGCCCCCGAGCGGACAGCTCCTACGAGCAGTACTTC,CASSPRADSSYEQYF
TRBV7-2,-,TRBJ2-5,-,TGTGCCAGCGGGGGCCGGGAGACCCAGTACTTC,CASGGRETQYF
TRBV19,TRBD1,TRBJ1-2,-,TGTGCCACCGGGACAGGGGGCGCGTGGGGCTATGGCTACACCTTC,CATGTGGAWGYGYTF
TRBV4-2,TRBD1,TRBJ1-5,once,TGTGCCAGCAGCCGACAGGGAAACAATCAGCCCCAGCATTTT,CASSRQGNNQPQHF
TRBV5-1,-,TRBJ2-1,once,TGCGCCAGCAGCTTGATAGACGCGAGCATCAATGAGCAGTTCTTC,CASSLIDASINEQFF